This TCR beta chain was retrieved from a study of blood T cell repertoires in COVID-19. TCRdb's copy holds only in-frame clones and misses some; the assay was immunoSEQ multiplex PCR. The repertoire holds roughly 200,000 clones, approximately 86% seen once, with around 1.5% in the top ten. This receptor was taken from a man younger than 35 with active or convalescent COVID-19. Sequencing used peripheral blood.

The CDR3 region is CAWRPTGINSPLHF. For the CDR3, the DNA is TGTGCCTGGAGGCCGACAGGGATTAATTCACCCCTCCACTTT. J is TRBJ1-6 and V is TRBV30, with 7 bases that match TRBD1. The length of the CDR3 is 14 residues. Germline V gives CDR1 GTSNPN, CDR2 SVGIG (reference sequence). After removal of 3 bases from V and 6 bases from J, the junction contained 5 bases not matched to a gene.